The clone carrying this T cell receptor beta chain has just a few counts. Its antigen is unidentified. Each individual donor underwent a draw of roughly 10 milliliters of peripheral blood. This CDR3 spans 14 amino acids. Germline CDR1 is SQVTM and CDR2 is ANQGSEA. Trimming took 6 bases from V and 4 from J; bases not matched to a gene: 8. This sample was taken from a study of blood T cells in healthy people across ages. A J-beta primer mix and a sample-barcoded 5' primer were used in a second PCR of roughly 7 to 12 cycles. TCRdb used MiXCR to reprocess the 5' RACE reads, holding one entry per CDR3 protein. Counted here are roughly 2 million distinct CDR3 sequences, 40% to 55% occurring once; the ten biggest clones make up less than 2.5%. The study's findings and limits: Unsorted PBMCs prevented conclusive naive versus antigen-experienced comparison.

The chain joins TRBV29-1 to TRBJ2-3, with 9 bases matching TRBD1. This clonotype was obtained from a woman aged 35 to 49 in good health. The sequenced material came from blood. The CDR3 DNA sequence: TGCAGCGTAGCGGGACAGGGTCTTCCAGATACGCAGTATTTT. Translated: CSVAGQGLPDTQYF.